This TCR beta chain was identified during a study of blood T cell repertoires in COVID-19 (TCRdb year 2020). In terms of the full investigation: Collaborator samples came from the United States, Italy and Spain and covered acute and convalescent phases of COVID-19. The prospective study material was composed of cDNA or gDNA derived from T cells, B-cell-depleted T cells, or PBMCs. Deeply sampled blood TCRbeta repertoires from subjects exposed to, actively infected with, or recovered from COVID-19 were included in the dataset. A freely available public database, intended as a resource for researchers studying the immune response to SARS-CoV-2, is where the repertoires were released. The samples were drawn from two sources: the first 160 participants of the ongoing ImmuneRACE study, and 1,254 subjects contributed by 6 global collaborators. The sample metadata nearly always contained a de-identified subject ID, COVID-19 status, age in years and sex. HLA class I and class II types, where available, came from metadata supplied by the sample provider rather than from assay-based typing.

General conclusions and limits of the study: How much clinical and demographic metadata was included differed by source and by participant, and the metadata was provided uncurated.

TCRbeta CDR3 regions were amplified from genomic DNA using the immunoSEQ Assay, a bias-controlled multiplex PCR. Regarding the original processing steps: The number of nucleated cells in each sample was estimated from the amplification of reference gene primers within the assay. To quantify the absolute abundance of each unique TCRbeta CDR3 rearrangement, sequence reads were collapsed and filtered. For each sample, productive Simpson clonality was calculated as the square root of Simpson's diversity index over productive rearrangements. What TCRdb holds here is the immuneACCESS table cut down to in-frame rearrangements. Part of the clones is not present; checked against another copy, under half of the missing clones reflect an unresolved V gene, and the others are unexplained. V, J and clone size are taken as reported in that table, and D and trimming were inferred from the DNA itself. The sample records 450,000 or so clones, about 90% of which are singletons. The ten largest clones take up roughly 0.66% of the sample.

About this clone: Its specific antigen is unknown. Base-call qualities are not available, and no considerably larger clone is one nucleotide away. The identical CDR3 is also encoded by other nucleotide sequences in the sample.

The CDR3 holds 13 amino acids from the cysteine to the phenylalanine. The retained sequence is limited to the CDR3, 39 bases, with the frame set at the first base. Looking up the germline V gene (reference sequence) yields CDR1 LGHDT and CDR2 YNNKEL. V and J lose 1 base and 8 bases, and a span of 11 bases separates them. Participants in the prospective study were aged about 18 to 90 years, lived in under 30 United States geographic areas, and enrolled through a virtual design. In the prospective study, participants were assigned to cohorts based on the clinical history participants reported in a screening survey and a study questionnaire. ImmuneRACE Cohort 3 recovered participants were defined by two consecutive negative NP/OP PCR tests, healthcare professional clearance, or symptom resolution. Each participant in the prospective study had whole blood, serum and a nasopharyngeal or oropharyngeal swab collected by mobile phlebotomists. Additional blood draws and questionnaires over a 2-month period could optionally be provided by prospective study participants. Before DNA extraction, blood samples from the prospective study were shipped at room temperature or frozen.

The sample consisted of PBMCs or T cells enriched from blood (not recorded which). The receptor's source is a man between 18 and 35 years old who had recovered from COVID-19. The chain was built from TRBV3-1 (or the pseudogene TRBV3-2) and TRBJ1-2, with no D gene named confidently. The CDR3 reads CASSQAGPGGYTF. The DNA sequence is TGTGCCAGCAGCCAAGCAGGTCCGGGGGGCTACACCTTC.